These 8 T cell receptor beta chains came from one sample sequenced in a study of T cell responses to AZD1222 COVID-19 vaccine. Profiling relied on immunoSEQ multiplex PCR, and the TCRdb table lists in-frame clones only, not all of them. Found here are around 140,000 clones, roughly 85% of them singletons; the top ten hold less than 9.5%. The sequencing here drew on peripheral blood, taken 28 days after the second dose of the MenACWY control vaccine. The source of these receptors is an adult who received the MenACWY meningococcal vaccine as a control.

The V call is TRBV19, the J call TRBJ2-7; perhaps TRBD1 as D (6 bases). Trimming cost V 4 bases and J 2 bases, with 15 bases left between them. This CDR3 has 15 residues. Looked up from germline, CDR1 is LNHDA and CDR2 is SQIVND (reference sequence). In DNA form, the CDR3 reads TGTGCCAGTAGTACCCTCGGACAGCCTGCCTACGAGCAGTACTTC. Translation gives CASSTLGQPAYEQYF.

The chain joins TRBV5-1 to TRBJ2-1; TRBD2 agrees at 7 bases. Trimming at V came to 3 bases and at J to 7 bases, leaving 13 bases not matched to a gene. The CDR3 length is 16 residues. Germline CDR1 reads SGHRS; CDR2 reads YFSETQ. In DNA, the CDR3 is TGCGCCAGCAGCTACATAGCGGGTTTAACCGGGAATGAGCAGTTCTTC. This gives the protein CASSYIAGLTGNEQFF.

The rearrangement links TRBV29-1 to TRBJ1-5; D gene unclear. In germline, CDR1 is SQVTM, CDR2 ANQGSEA. V was shortened by 4 bases and J by 9 bases, with 13 bases between the two germline ends. CDR3 length equals 12 residues. The CDR3 loop is CSVVQAMGPQHF. As DNA, the CDR3 is TGCAGCGTTGTTCAGGCCATGGGGCCCCAGCATTTT.

The V gene is TRBV5-4, the J gene TRBJ1-1, with TRBD1 identical over 7 bases. Germline values: CDR1 SGHNT, CDR2 YYREEE (reference sequence). The V segment lost 3 bases and the J segment 7 bases; nucleotides outside the gene matches: 6. The CDR3 runs to 13 residues. CDR3 coding DNA: TGTGCCAGCAGCTCACAGGGGAGGGATGAAGCTTTCTTT. It yields the protein CASSSQGRDEAFF.

V and J are TRBV28 and TRBJ1-2; no clear D gene. V was clipped by 4 bases and J by 7 bases, with 7 bases between them. This CDR3 spans 11 amino acids. CDR1 is MDHEN and CDR2 is SYDVKM in the germline V gene. CDR3 residues: CASSSDVGYTF. The CDR3, as DNA: TGTGCCAGCAGTTCCGACGTTGGCTACACCTTC.

The V gene is TRBV7-3, the J gene TRBJ2-5; the D call may be TRBD1 or TRBD2 (5 bases each). V gave up 1 base and J gave up 10 bases, with 13 bases separating them. The germline V gene has CDR1 SGHTA and CDR2 FQGTGA. The CDR3 covers 13 residues. CDR3 sequence reads: CASSLRDESIQYF. In DNA, the CDR3 is TGTGCCAGCAGCTTAAGGGACGAGAGCATCCAGTACTTC.

The chain joins TRBV10-3 to TRBJ2-3; D gene uncertain. Looked up from germline, CDR1 is ENHRY and CDR2 is SYGVKD. V was pared by 8 bases and J by 2 bases, with 14 bases between. The length of the CDR3 is 14 residues. CDR3: CAISVRLNTDTQYF. The CDR3 region has the DNA TGTGCCATCTCTGTTCGACTCAACACAGATACGCAGTATTTT.

This clone was recorded once. The chain links TRBV12-3 or TRBV12-4 to TRBJ1-1, with D possibly being TRBD1 (5 bases). V shed 5 bases and J shed 3 bases, with 10 bases lying between them. The CDR3 length is 13 residues. CDR3 sequence reads: CASSVGQDTEAFF. The CDR3 nucleotides read TGTGCCAGCAGTGTGGGGCAGGACACTGAAGCTTTCTTT.